This entry lists 17 T cell receptor beta chains sequenced from one sample in a study of blood T cell repertoires in COVID-19. Assay: immunoSEQ multiplex PCR; the TCRdb copy retains only in-frame clones and omits some. The data hold about 120,000 clones, with about 83% observed a single time. Material for sequencing was PBMCs or T cells enriched from blood (not recorded which). The source of these receptors is a woman aged 30 to 39 who had recovered from COVID-19.

The chain combines TRBV28 with TRBJ2-2, with D possibly matching TRBD1 (6 bases). V was shortened by 4 bases and J by 1 base, with 10 bases between the two germline ends. Per the germline V gene, CDR1 is MDHEN and CDR2 is SYDVKM. The CDR3 consists of 15 residues. The CDR3 region is CASSYGTWNTGELFF. In DNA, the CDR3 is TGTGCCAGCAGTTACGGGACATGGAACACCGGGGAGCTGTTTTTT.

This chain joins TRBV4-1 and TRBJ2-7; 8 bases are a match to TRBD1. CDR1 and CDR2 from the germline V gene are MGHRA and YSYEKL. The CDR3 is 16 residues long. V shed 6 bases, J shed 2 bases, and the junction held 12 bases outside the gene matches. The CDR3 DNA follows: TGCGCCAGCAGTTTCAGCACAGGGACAGGTCCCTACGAGCAGTACTTC. As protein: CASSFSTGTGPYEQYF.

V is TRBV4-3 and J is TRBJ2-3; D remains unclear. CDR1 LGHNA and CDR2 YSLEER come from the germline V gene. The V end lost 0 bases, the J end lost 0 bases, and 7 bases lay between the germline ends. CDR3 size: 15 residues. The CDR3 nucleotides are TGCGCCAGCAGCCAAGAGGCCCCGAGCACAGATACGCAGTATTTT. This translates into CASSQEAPSTDTQYF.

The chain recombines TRBV27 with TRBJ1-2; 9 positions match TRBD1. This CDR3 comprises 16 residues. The junction had 11 bases not matched to a gene; V was cut back by 2 bases and J by 7 bases. The germline V gene has CDR1 MNHEY and CDR2 SMNVEV (reference sequence). CDR3 nucleotides: TGTGCCAGCAGTTTAACCCGAGGACAGGGGTTGGGTGGCTACACCTTC. Its protein is CASSLTRGQGLGGYTF.

The rearrangement uses TRBV2 and TRBJ2-5; 8 bases align to TRBD1. Germline lookup yields CDR1 SNHLY and CDR2 FYNNEI. After removal of 6 bases from V and 2 bases from J, the junction contained 8 bases not matched to a gene. The CDR3 has 15 residues. CDR3 residues: CASSAHGQGQETQYF. CDR3 coding DNA: TGTGCCAGCAGCGCCCATGGACAGGGTCAAGAGACCCAGTACTTC.

V usage is TRBV9 and J usage is TRBJ1-2, with 8 bases fitting TRBD1. J was trimmed by 3 bases and V by 2 bases; bases with no gene match: 3. From germline, CDR1 is SGDLS and CDR2 YYNGEE. CDR3 length: 14 amino acids. The CDR3 region is CASSVLQGDYGYTF. CDR3 nucleotides: TGTGCCAGCAGCGTTCTACAGGGGGACTATGGCTACACCTTC.

The chain employs TRBV7-6 and TRBJ1-5; TRBD1 is a possible D gene (6 bases). The CDR3 extends over 17 amino acids. V gave up 1 base and J gave up 0 bases, with 13 bases separating them. Germline CDR1 reads SGHVS; CDR2 reads FNYEAQ. The CDR3 loop is CASSLGTGRYSNQPQHF. In nucleotides, the CDR3 is TGTGCCAGCAGCTTAGGAACAGGGAGATATAGCAATCAGCCCCAGCATTTT.

V and J are TRBV19 and TRBJ2-2; 9 bases align to TRBD2. V lost 7 bases to trimming and J lost 3 bases; unmatched junction nucleotides: 9. Germline V lookup: CDR1 LNHDA, CDR2 SQIVND (reference sequence). The CDR3 covers 16 residues. CDR3 in amino acids: CASTPEGGRDTGELFF. In DNA, the CDR3 is TGTGCCAGTACCCCGGAGGGCGGGAGGGACACCGGGGAGCTGTTTTTT.

This chain connects TRBV28 to TRBJ2-7, with D perhaps matching TRBD1 (6 bases). The CDR3 contains 13 residues. CDR1 and CDR2 from the germline V gene are MDHEN and SYDVKM. Trimming pared 10 bases from V and 0 bases from J, leaving 13 bases between. The CDR3 reads CATRDKYSYEQYF. In DNA, the CDR3 is TGTGCCACCCGGGACAAATACTCCTACGAGCAGTACTTC.

The V and J genes are TRBV28 and TRBJ2-5; a weak D match, TRBD1 (6 bases). Per the germline V gene, CDR1 is MDHEN and CDR2 is SYDVKM. V was cut by 5 bases and J by 2 bases, with 15 bases left in between. The length of the CDR3 is 15 residues. The CDR3 reads CASSPAGQYQETQYF. DNA of the CDR3: TGTGCCAGCAGTCCTGCCGGACAGTATCAAGAGACCCAGTACTTC.

The rearrangement links TRBV7-9 to TRBJ2-5, with TRBD1 identical over 7 bases. The CDR3 is 16 residues long. CDR1 and CDR2 (germline): SEHNR, FQNEAQ (reference sequence). V lost 5 bases, J lost 4 bases, and 13 bases stayed unmatched. The CDR3 DNA reads TGTGCCAGCAGCCCGGCAGACAGGGTTAGAGGAGAGACCCAGTACTTC. Protein product: CASSPADRVRGETQYF.

The genes are TRBV2 and TRBJ1-3, with TRBD1 matching over 9 bases. With 2 bases clipped from V and 4 bases from J, the junction kept 3 bases outside the gene matches. The CDR3 length is 15 residues. Germline CDR1 SNHLY, CDR2 FYNNEI. CDR3: CASSETGGTGNTIYF. CDR3 DNA: TGTGCCAGCAGTGAAACAGGGGGCACCGGAAACACCATATATTTT.

The gene calls are TRBV11-2 and TRBJ1-6; 8 bases agree with TRBD1. V was clipped by 0 bases and J by 8 bases; unmatched bases: 3. Germline CDR1 SGHAT, CDR2 FQNNGV. This CDR3 comprises 15 residues. CDR3 loop: CASSLDHRGDSPLHF. Here the CDR3 DNA reads TGTGCCAGCAGCTTAGATCACAGGGGGGATTCACCCCTCCACTTT.

The V and J genes are TRBV5-4 and TRBJ2-1, with TRBD2 matching over 11 bases. Germline V gene data show CDR1 as SGHNT and CDR2 as YYREEE (reference sequence). The length of the CDR3 is 16 residues. V was pared by 3 bases and J by 3 bases, with 5 bases of the junction left unmatched. This chain's CDR3 is CASSSTSGERYNEQFF. The CDR3 DNA reads as TGTGCCAGCAGCTCGACTAGCGGGGAGCGCTACAATGAGCAGTTCTTC. The entire variable domain, with the rest obtained from reference TRBV5-4 and TRBJ2-1, is as follows: ETGVTQSPTHLIKTRGQQVTLRCSSQSGHNTVSWYQQALGQGPQFIFQYYREEENGRGNFPPRFSGLQFPNYSSELNVNALELDDSALYLCASSSTSGERYNEQFFGPGTRLTVL.

This clone was detected only a few times. This chain connects TRBV29-1 to TRBJ1-1; 7 nucleotides line up with TRBD1. Per germline, CDR1 SQVTM and CDR2 ANQGSEA. This CDR3 is 15 amino acids long. The chain's CDR3 is CSSEARGAKGTEAFF. Written as DNA, the CDR3 is TGCAGTAGCGAAGCCAGGGGGGCTAAGGGCACTGAAGCTTTCTTT.

The chain combines TRBV5-4 with TRBJ2-1; 11 bases are a match to TRBD2. The germline V gene encodes CDR1 SGHNT and CDR2 YYREEE (reference sequence). The CDR3 loop spans 15 amino acids. Losses at the gene ends were 0 bases for V and 7 bases for J; bases not matched to a gene: 3. The CDR3 sequence: CASSLVAGGRNEQFF. The CDR3 DNA follows: TGTGCCAGCAGCTTGGTAGCGGGAGGGAGGAATGAGCAGTTCTTC.

The chain couples TRBV4-1 to TRBJ1-5; TRBD1 is a possible D gene (5 bases). This CDR3 is 15 amino acids long. Trimming cost V 8 bases and J 8 bases, with 22 bases left between them. Germline assignment: CDR1 MGHRA and CDR2 YSYEKL. In nucleotides, the CDR3 is TGCGCCAGCCAACCGCGATTTGGGATCAGGGAGCCCCAGCATTTT. This encodes CASQPRFGIREPQHF.